A single sample is the source of the 18 T cell receptor beta chains below, sequenced in a study of Ad26.COV2.S vaccination and SARS-CoV-2 variants. The treatment denotes: about 20 received Ad26.COV2.S at low or high dose, single or two shots; 5 received placebo; per-sample allocation not given. Day 63 after the first injection of vaccine or placebo was the sampling time. This table comes from immunoSEQ multiplex PCR, and its TCRdb copy is limited to in-frame clones, with some not included. The data contain fewer than 500,000 clones, 90% of them singletons. The material was peripheral blood, obtained in a trial of Ad26.COV2.S vaccine versus placebo. The receptors were sampled from a person between 18 and 65 years old who received the Ad26.COV2.S COVID-19 vaccine or a placebo.

The sample holds one count of this clone. V gene TRBV12-5 combines with J gene TRBJ2-1, with D unresolved. Germline V gene lookup returns CDR1 LGHNT and CDR2 FRNRAP. V shed 0 bases and J shed 7 bases, with 7 bases lying between them. This CDR3 is built from 13 residues. This CDR3 is CASGLVEGNEQFF. The CDR3 DNA reads TGTGCTAGTGGTTTGGTTGAAGGGAATGAGCAGTTCTTC.

This clone was found a few times. This chain connects TRBV5-8 to TRBJ1-2; maybe TRBD1 (6 bases). CDR1 is SGHTS, CDR2 YDEGEE, per germline. The CDR3 is 17 residues long. The V end was cut by 7 bases, the J end by 1 base, with 23 bases between. The CDR3 loop is CASLGERWGASNYGYTF. The CDR3 coding sequence is TGTGCCAGCCTCGGAGAAAGATGGGGGGCGAGTAACTATGGCTACACCTTC.

The chain uses TRBV7-2 and TRBJ2-4; D might be TRBD1 (6 bases). This CDR3 comprises 15 residues. The V end lost 5 bases, the J end lost 7 bases, and 18 bases lay between the germline ends. The germline CDR1 and CDR2 sequences are SGHTA and FQGNSA. CDR3 coding DNA: TGTGCCAGCAGCGCCGCTCTCGGGACACCCAACATTCAGTACTTC. Translation: CASSAALGTPNIQYF.

This clone showed up just once. The gene calls are TRBV28 and TRBJ2-5; 15 bases align to TRBD2. CDR3 size: 18 residues. V gave up 1 base and J gave up 4 bases; unmatched junction bases: 7. The germline V gene encodes CDR1 MDHEN and CDR2 SYDVKM. DNA for the CDR3: TGTGCCAGCAGTTTATTAGTGGGACTAGCGGGAGGAGGAGAGACCCAGTACTTC. The encoded protein is CASSLLVGLAGGGETQYF. The complete variable domain, with remaining parts taken from reference TRBV28 and TRBJ2-5, reads DVKVTQSSRYLVKRTGEKVFLECVQDMDHENMFWYRQDPGLGLRLIYFSYDVKMKEKGDIPEGYSVSREKKERFSLILESASTNQTSMYLCASSLLVGLAGGGETQYFGPGTRLLVL.

The chain uses TRBV10-3 and TRBJ2-2; TRBD1 matches 7 bases. The trim removed 11 bases at V and 4 bases at J, leaving 10 bases unmatched. The germline V gene has CDR1 ENHRY and CDR2 SYGVKD. The CDR3 consists of 14 residues. CDR3 DNA: TGTGCCTCTCGCGAGGGGGCGGGCACCGGGGAGCTGTTTTTT. Amino acids: CASREGAGTGELFF.

This clone has just one count. The chain links TRBV24-1 to TRBJ1-5; no definite D call. V dropped 3 bases and J dropped 0 bases, with 2 bases sitting between them. The CDR3 is made up of 13 amino acids. The germline CDR1 and CDR2 sequences are KGHDR and SFDVKD. The CDR3 region is CATSDSSNQPQHF. Here the CDR3 DNA reads TGTGCCACCAGTGATAGTAGCAATCAGCCCCAGCATTTT.

The chain combines TRBV11-2 with TRBJ2-7, with 11 bases matching TRBD2. J was trimmed by 1 base and V by 3 bases; bases with no gene match: 8. CDR1 is SGHAT, CDR2 FQNNGV, per germline. The CDR3 loop spans 17 amino acids. The CDR3 sequence: CASSFRLAGTSSYEQYF. In nucleotides, the CDR3 is TGTGCCAGCAGCTTTCGACTAGCGGGAACCTCTTCCTACGAGCAGTACTTC.

Points on this clone: Within the sample, other DNA sequences also encode this same CDR3. V is TRBV7-2 and J is TRBJ1-5, with D perhaps matching TRBD1 (5 bases). Trimming left V 4 bases short and J 4 bases short, with 8 bases between. CDR1 and CDR2 (germline): SGHTA, FQGNSA. This CDR3 has 13 residues. In DNA, the CDR3 is TGTGCCAGCAGCTCACGGGGGAATCAGCCCCAGCATTTT. Translated, it gives CASSSRGNQPQHF.

V and J are TRBV6-1 and TRBJ1-4, with D possibly matching TRBD1 (6 bases). Trimming took off 4 bases at V and 0 bases at J, with 12 bases between the two ends. Germline values: CDR1 MNHNS, CDR2 SASEGT. There are 16 residues in the CDR3. The CDR3 DNA sequence: TGTGCCAGCAGTGCAGGACAGTCTTCAACTAATGAAAAACTGTTTTTT. Its translation is CASSAGQSSTNEKLFF.

The genes are TRBV7-2 and TRBJ2-7, with TRBD2 matching 11 bases. Germline values: CDR1 SGHTA, CDR2 FQGNSA. The CDR3 loop spans 14 amino acids. Unmatched junction bases numbered 7, after V lost 5 bases and J lost 7 bases. The CDR3 nucleotides are TGTGCCAGCAGCGAACTAGCGGGAGTCGGGGAGCAGTACTTC. Protein product: CASSELAGVGEQYF.

J is TRBJ1-1 and V is TRBV4-3; D is undetermined. V lost 0 bases to trimming and J lost 3 bases, with 8 bases between them. This CDR3 has 14 amino acids. Germline CDR1 and CDR2: LGHNA and YSLEER. CDR3 sequence reads: CASSQERGDTEAFF. The CDR3 DNA is TGCGCCAGCAGCCAAGAGCGTGGGGACACTGAAGCTTTCTTT.

V gene TRBV5-4 combines with J gene TRBJ2-7; D is possibly TRBD2 (6 bases). V lost 1 base, J lost 4 bases, and 9 bases lay in between. Germline CDR1 reads SGHNT; CDR2 reads YYREEE (reference sequence). The CDR3 is 13 residues long. CDR3 amino acids: CASSLLGRYEQYF. The CDR3 DNA is TGTGCCAGCAGCTTGCTGGGGAGGTACGAGCAGTACTTC.

The CDR3 protein is CASSWALGSQPQHF. The CDR3 nucleotides are TGTGCCAGCAGTTGGGCATTGGGTAGTCAGCCCCAGCATTTT. This rearrangement joins TRBV28 to TRBJ1-5; unclear D gene. This CDR3 has 14 residues. Trimming took off 4 bases at V and 6 bases at J, with 13 bases between the two ends. The germline CDR1 and CDR2 sequences are MDHEN and SYDVKM.

This sequence joins TRBV29-1 and TRBJ1-1, with a weak D call TRBD1 (5 bases). V was pared by 5 bases and J by 6 bases, with 13 bases between. CDR3 size: 12 residues. Germline V gives CDR1 SQVTM, CDR2 ANQGSEA. Here the CDR3 reads CSVWIRGSEAFF. The CDR3 nucleotides are TGCAGCGTTTGGATACGGGGGTCTGAAGCTTTCTTT. The full variable domain, rest sourced from reference TRBV29-1 and TRBJ1-1, is SAVISQKPSRDICQRGTSLTIQCQVDSQVTMMFWYRQQPGQSLTLIATANQGSEATYESGFVIDKFPISRPNLTFSTLTVSNMSPEDSSIYLCSVWIRGSEAFFGQGTRLTVV.

The gene calls are TRBV7-6 and TRBJ2-3; D is undetermined. The germline V and J ends were trimmed by 2 bases and 5 bases, with 14 bases remaining between them. CDR1 SGHVS and CDR2 FNYEAQ come from the germline V gene. This CDR3 is 15 amino acids long. In DNA form, the CDR3 reads TGTGCCAGCAGCTTAATCGGATTGGTGGGAGATACGCAGTATTTT. It codes for CASSLIGLVGDTQYF.

The chain recombines TRBV28 with TRBJ2-1, with 7 bases lining up with TRBD2. V dropped 10 bases and J dropped 5; count of bases not matched to a gene: 14. The germline gives CDR1 MDHEN, CDR2 SYDVKM. The CDR3 totals 15 residues. CDR3 DNA: TGTGCCACTGGGGGGGGTATAGCGACCGACAATGAGCAGTTCTTC. Translation gives CATGGGIATDNEQFF.

This sequence joins TRBV9 and TRBJ2-3; D not certain. Per the germline V gene, CDR1 is SGDLS and CDR2 is YYNGEE. The length of the CDR3 is 13 residues. V was clipped by 3 bases and J by 4 bases, with 9 bases between them. The CDR3 here is CASSAAVADTQYF. Here the CDR3 DNA reads TGTGCCAGCAGCGCCGCCGTGGCAGATACGCAGTATTTT.

The V gene is TRBV3-1 (or the pseudogene TRBV3-2), the J gene TRBJ2-1; 7 bases are shared with TRBD1. CDR3 length: 13 residues. With V trimmed by 3 bases and J by 15 bases, 11 bases remained unmatched. Germline V lookup: CDR1 LGHDT, CDR2 YNNKEL (reference sequence). The CDR3 region has the DNA TGTGCCAGCAGCCAGGGACCCGGGACAGCTCCGTTCTTC. Its translation is CASSQGPGTAPFF.